This TCR beta chain was recovered during a study of cytomegalovirus exposure and HLA in healthy donors. Study at large: The roughly 120 million unique TCR beta sequences, from approximately 170 million T cells, were found by an earlier analysis.

V lost 3 bases and J 5 bases, leaving 16 bases between the germline ends. The CDR3 is 15 residues long. Germline CDR1 reads SGHDT; CDR2 reads YYEEEE. Concerning this clone itself: Its antigen is unidentified.

Study-level findings and limits: It was likely that a cluster of highly shared sequence variants was a sequencing artifact. In vitro testing confirmed a few CMV-associated chains as specific for CMV antigens.

With 60 Vbeta and 13 Jbeta primers, the PCR was carried out. The data were produced by immunoSEQ multiplex PCR, yet TCRdb's version contains in-frame clones alone and is incomplete. The profile shows over 100,000 clones, roughly 80% of them singletons. These donors, healthy bone marrow donors, were studied. The sequence was collected from a man aged 25 to 40 in good health and CMV-seropositive. Material: PBMCs. The chain combines TRBV5-6 with TRBJ2-3; weak D call: TRBD1 (5 bases). The CDR3 DNA follows: TGTGCCAGCAGCTCATTACAGGAGTTTGGAGATACGCAGTATTTT. Protein product: CASSSLQEFGDTQYF. Drawing the rest from reference TRBV5-6 and TRBJ2-3, the complete variable domain is DAGVTQSPTHLIKTRGQQVTLRCSPKSGHDTVSWYQQALGQGPQFIFQYYEEEERQRGNFPDRFSGHQFPNYSSELNVNALLLGDSALYLCASSSLQEFGDTQYFGPGTRLTVL.